This TCR beta chain was obtained from a study of technical replicates of blood from several donors. From germline, CDR1 is SGHRS and CDR2 YFSETQ. The junction had 4 bases not matched to a gene; V was cut back by 0 bases and J by 11 bases. CDR3 length: 13 amino acids. The method was immunoSEQ multiplex PCR; TCRdb's version includes in-frame clones alone and lacks a portion of them. The table includes 9,500 to 15,000 clones, about 94% detected once. Sequencing was carried out using PBMCs. The rearrangement joins TRBV5-1 to TRBJ2-1; 8 bases align to TRBD2. The TCR originated in a human donor in good health. The CDR3 sequence: CASSLEDSGKQFF. CDR3 sequence (DNA): TGCGCCAGCAGCTTGGAGGATAGCGGGAAGCAGTTCTTC.